This TCR beta chain is from a study of T and B cells in COVID-19 patients. The germline V gene encodes CDR1 MNHEY and CDR2 SMNVEV (reference sequence). Deletions cut 5 bases from V and 5 bases from J, with 18 bases between. The CDR3 length is 16 residues. TRB rearrangements were amplified by multiplex PCR with BIOMED2 TRB-A/B primers. In TCRdb, the multiplex PCR reads were re-called with MiXCR into one record per CDR3 protein. The sample lists 18,000 or so distinct CDR3 sequences; roughly 36% were seen once. Blood genomic DNA input for TRB amplification was roughly 250-550 ng. The specimen sequenced was blood. The receptor was derived from a human donor with active COVID-19. V is TRBV27 and J is TRBJ2-2; D not certain. The CDR3 DNA follows: TGTGCCAGCAGTGGACCCCTAGGCGATCTTACCGGGGAGCTGTTTTTT. Translated, it gives CASSGPLGDLTGELFF.